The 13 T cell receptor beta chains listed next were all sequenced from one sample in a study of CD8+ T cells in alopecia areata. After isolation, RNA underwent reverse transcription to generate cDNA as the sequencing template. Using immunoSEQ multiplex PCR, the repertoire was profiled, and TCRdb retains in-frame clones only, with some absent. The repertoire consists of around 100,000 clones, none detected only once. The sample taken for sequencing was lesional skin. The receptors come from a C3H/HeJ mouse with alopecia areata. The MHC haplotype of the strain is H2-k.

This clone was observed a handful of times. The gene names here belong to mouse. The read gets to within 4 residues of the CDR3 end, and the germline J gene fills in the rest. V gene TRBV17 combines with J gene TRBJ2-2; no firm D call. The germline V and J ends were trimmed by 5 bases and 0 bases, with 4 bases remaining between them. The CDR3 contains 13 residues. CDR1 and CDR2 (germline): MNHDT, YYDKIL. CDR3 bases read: TGTGCTAGCAGTCCTTCAAACACCGGG. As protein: CASSPSNTG. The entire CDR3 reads CASSPSNTGQLYF. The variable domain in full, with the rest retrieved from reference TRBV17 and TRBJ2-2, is DTTVKQNPRYKLARVGKPVNLICSQTMNHDTMYWYQKKPNQAPKLLLFYYDKILNREADTFEKFQSSRPNNSFCSLYIGSAGLEYSAMYLCASSPSNTGQLYFGEGSKLTVL.

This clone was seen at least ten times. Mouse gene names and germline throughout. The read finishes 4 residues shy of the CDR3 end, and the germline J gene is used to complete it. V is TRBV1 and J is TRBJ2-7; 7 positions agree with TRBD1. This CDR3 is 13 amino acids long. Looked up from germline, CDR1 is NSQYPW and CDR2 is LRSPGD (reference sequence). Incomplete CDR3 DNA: TGCACCTGCAGTGCTATGGGACAGTAT. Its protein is CTCSAMGQY. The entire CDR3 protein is CTCSAMGQYEQYF.

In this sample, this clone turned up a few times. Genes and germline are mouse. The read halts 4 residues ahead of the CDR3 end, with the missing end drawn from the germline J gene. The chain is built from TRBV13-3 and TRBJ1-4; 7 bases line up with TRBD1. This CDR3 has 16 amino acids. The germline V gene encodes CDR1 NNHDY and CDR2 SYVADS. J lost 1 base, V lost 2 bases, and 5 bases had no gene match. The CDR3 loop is CASSEGGDSSNERLFF. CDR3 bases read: TGTGCCAGCAGTGAAGGGGGCGACAGTTCCAACGAA.

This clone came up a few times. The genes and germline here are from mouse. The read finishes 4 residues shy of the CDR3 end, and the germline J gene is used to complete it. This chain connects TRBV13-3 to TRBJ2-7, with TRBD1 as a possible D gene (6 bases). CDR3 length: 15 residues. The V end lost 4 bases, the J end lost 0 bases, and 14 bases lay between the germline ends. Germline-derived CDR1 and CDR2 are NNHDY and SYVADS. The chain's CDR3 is CASSLTGLSSYEQYF. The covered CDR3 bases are TGTGCCAGCAGTCTGACAGGCCTGAGCTCCTAT.

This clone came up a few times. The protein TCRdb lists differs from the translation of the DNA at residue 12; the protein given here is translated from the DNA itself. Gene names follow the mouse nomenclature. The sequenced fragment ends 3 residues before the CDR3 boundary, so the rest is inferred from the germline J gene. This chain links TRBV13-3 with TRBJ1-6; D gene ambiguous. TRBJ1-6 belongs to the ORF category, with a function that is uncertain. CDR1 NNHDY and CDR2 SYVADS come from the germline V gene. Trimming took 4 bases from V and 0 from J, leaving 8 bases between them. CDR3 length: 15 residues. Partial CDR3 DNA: TGTGCCAGCAGTCAGGACTATTCCTATAATTCGCCC. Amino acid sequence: CASSQDYSYNSP. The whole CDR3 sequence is CASSQDYSYNSPLYF.

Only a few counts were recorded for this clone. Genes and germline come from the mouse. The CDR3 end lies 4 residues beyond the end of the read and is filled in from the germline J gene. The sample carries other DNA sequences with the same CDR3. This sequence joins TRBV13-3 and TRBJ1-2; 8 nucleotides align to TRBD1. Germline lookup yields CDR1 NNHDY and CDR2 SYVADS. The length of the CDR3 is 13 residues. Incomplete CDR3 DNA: TGTGCCAGCAGCGGAGGACAGGGACCC. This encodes CASSGGQGP. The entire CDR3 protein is CASSGGQGPDYTF.

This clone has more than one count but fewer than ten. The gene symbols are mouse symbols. Incomplete CDR3 DNA: TGTGCCAGCAGTGATGCGAGGGGGAATAGTGCAGAA. The encoded protein is CASSDARGNSAE. The entire CDR3 reads CASSDARGNSAETLYF. J is TRBJ2-3 and V is TRBV13-3, with D perhaps matching TRBD1 (6 bases). Read coverage stops 4 residues before the CDR3 terminus; the germline J gene supplies the remainder. The CDR3 loop spans 16 amino acids. Germline CDR1 and CDR2: NNHDY and SYVADS. Trimming removed 0 bases from V and 0 bases from J, with 11 bases in between.

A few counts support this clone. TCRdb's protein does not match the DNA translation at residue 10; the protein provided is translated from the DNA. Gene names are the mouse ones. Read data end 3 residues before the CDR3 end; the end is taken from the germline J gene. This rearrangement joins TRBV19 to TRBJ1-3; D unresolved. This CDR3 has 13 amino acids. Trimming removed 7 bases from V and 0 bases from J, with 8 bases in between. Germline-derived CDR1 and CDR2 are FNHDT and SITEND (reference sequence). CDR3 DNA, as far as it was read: TGTGCCAGCCATCAAAATTCTGGAAATACG. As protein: CASHQNSGNT. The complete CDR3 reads CASHQNSGNTLYF.

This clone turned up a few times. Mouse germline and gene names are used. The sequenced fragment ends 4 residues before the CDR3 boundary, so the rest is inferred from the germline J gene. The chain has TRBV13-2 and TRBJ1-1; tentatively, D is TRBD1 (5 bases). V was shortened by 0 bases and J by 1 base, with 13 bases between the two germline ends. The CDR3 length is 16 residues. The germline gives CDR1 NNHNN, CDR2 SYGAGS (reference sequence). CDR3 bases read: TGTGCCAGCGGTGATGCGGGGGGGAGGTGGAACACA. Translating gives CASGDAGGRWNT. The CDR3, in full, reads CASGDAGGRWNTEVFF.

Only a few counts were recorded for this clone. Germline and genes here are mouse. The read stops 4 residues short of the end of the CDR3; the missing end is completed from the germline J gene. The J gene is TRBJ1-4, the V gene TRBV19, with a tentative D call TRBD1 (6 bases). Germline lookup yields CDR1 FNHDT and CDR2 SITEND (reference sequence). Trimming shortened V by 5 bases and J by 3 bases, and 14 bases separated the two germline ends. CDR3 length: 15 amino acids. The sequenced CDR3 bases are TGTGCCAGCAGCCCGCCGGAGGGGGCCAACGAA. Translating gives CASSPPEGANE. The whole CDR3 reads CASSPPEGANERLFF. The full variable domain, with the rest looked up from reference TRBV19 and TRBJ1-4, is GGIITQTPKFLIGQEGQKLTLKCQQNFNHDTMYWYRQDSGKGLRLIYYSITENDLQKGDLSEGYDASREKKSSFSLTVTSAQKNEMAVFLCASSPPEGANERLFFGHGTKLSVL.

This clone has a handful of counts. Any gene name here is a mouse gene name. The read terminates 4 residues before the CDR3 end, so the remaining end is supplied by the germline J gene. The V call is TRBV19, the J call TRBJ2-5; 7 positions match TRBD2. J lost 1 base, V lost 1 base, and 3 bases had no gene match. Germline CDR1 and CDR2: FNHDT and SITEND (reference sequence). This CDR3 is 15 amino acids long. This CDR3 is CASSIYGGDQDTQYF. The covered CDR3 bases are TGTGCCAGCAGTATATACGGGGGGGACCAAGAC.

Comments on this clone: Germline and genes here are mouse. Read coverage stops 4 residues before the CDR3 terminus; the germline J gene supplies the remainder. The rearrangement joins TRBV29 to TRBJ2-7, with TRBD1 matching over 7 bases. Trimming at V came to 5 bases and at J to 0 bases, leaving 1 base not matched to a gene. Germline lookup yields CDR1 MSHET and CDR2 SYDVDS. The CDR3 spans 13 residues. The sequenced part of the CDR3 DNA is TGTGCTAGCAGTCCAGGGGGCTCCTAT. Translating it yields CASSPGGSY. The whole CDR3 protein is CASSPGGSYEQYF. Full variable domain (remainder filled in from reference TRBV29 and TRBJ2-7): DMKVTQMPRYLIKRMGENVLLECGQDMSHETMYWYRQDPGLGLQLIYISYDVDSNSEGDIPKGYRVSRKKREHFSLILDSAKTNQTSVYFCASSPGGSYEQYFGPGTRLTVL.

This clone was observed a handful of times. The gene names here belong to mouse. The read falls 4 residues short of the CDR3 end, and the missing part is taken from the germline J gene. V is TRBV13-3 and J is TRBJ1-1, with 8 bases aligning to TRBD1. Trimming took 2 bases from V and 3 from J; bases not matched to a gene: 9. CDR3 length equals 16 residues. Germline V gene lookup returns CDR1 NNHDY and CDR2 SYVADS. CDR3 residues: CASSEQGARGDTEVFF. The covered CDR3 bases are TGTGCCAGCAGTGAGCAGGGGGCGCGGGGGGACACA.